One sample yielded the 6 T cell receptor beta chains listed below, sequenced in a study of T cell responses to AZD1222 COVID-19 vaccine. Generated by immunoSEQ multiplex PCR, the TCRdb table keeps only in-frame clones and is missing some. The table has 140,000 or so clones, 85% to 90% seen once. Source: peripheral blood, taken on day 0 of AZD1222 vaccination. These receptors all stem from an adult in good health.

The chain combines TRBV19 with TRBJ1-5; possibly TRBD1 for D (5 bases). From germline, CDR1 is LNHDA and CDR2 SQIVND (reference sequence). V lost 3 bases, J lost 7 bases, and 10 bases lay in between. This CDR3 has 13 residues. CDR3 nucleotides: TGTGCCAGTAGTATCGCAGGGCGGCAGCCCCAGCATTTT. It encodes CASSIAGRQPQHF.

This clone has only one observation. The chain uses TRBV19 and TRBJ1-3; TRBD1 matches 7 bases. CDR3 length: 14 amino acids. After removal of 8 bases from V and 2 bases from J, the junction contained 6 bases not matched to a gene. Germline loops: CDR1 LNHDA, CDR2 SQIVND (reference sequence). Here the CDR3 DNA reads TGTGCCAGTGGAATACAGGGGACTGGAAACACCATATATTTT. Protein: CASGIQGTGNTIYF.

The chain recombines TRBV24-1 with TRBJ2-3; no firm D call. The CDR3 spans 13 residues. Germline V gene lookup returns CDR1 KGHDR and CDR2 SFDVKD. V lost 4 bases, J lost 2 bases, and 6 bases lay in between. The CDR3: CATSESITDTQYF. As DNA, the CDR3 is TGTGCCACCAGTGAGAGCATCACAGATACGCAGTATTTT.

The rearrangement uses TRBV27 and TRBJ2-2; 12 positions agree with TRBD1. Germline V gene data show CDR1 as MNHEY and CDR2 as SMNVEV (reference sequence). The CDR3 extends over 16 amino acids. V lost 7 bases, J lost 3 bases, and 6 bases stayed unmatched. CDR3 nucleotide sequence: TGTGCCAGCACGGGACAGGGGGCGAGAGACACCGGGGAGCTGTTTTTT. It is translated as CASTGQGARDTGELFF.

The chain links TRBV15 to TRBJ1-4, with TRBD1 identical over 11 bases. The CDR3 covers 16 residues. Germline CDR1 LNHNV, CDR2 YYDKDF (reference sequence). V was clipped by 0 bases and J by 7 bases; unmatched bases: 4. Written as DNA, the CDR3 is TGTGCCACCAGCAGAGACTCCGGGACAGGGGGTGAAAAACTGTTTTTT. Protein: CATSRDSGTGGEKLFF.

In this sample, this clone turned up once. The gene calls are TRBV19 and TRBJ1-1; D ambiguous. V was shortened by 8 bases and J by 3 bases, with 19 bases between the two germline ends. The length of the CDR3 is 15 residues. Germline lookup yields CDR1 LNHDA and CDR2 SQIVND (reference sequence). The CDR3, as DNA: TGTGCCAGTCGACGTTTCATAGGTGCGGACACTGAAGCTTTCTTT. As protein: CASRRFIGADTEAFF. Full variable domain (rest looked up from reference TRBV19 and TRBJ1-1): DGGITQSPKYLFRKEGQNVTLSCEQNLNHDAMYWYRQDPGQGLRLIYYSQIVNDFQKGDIAEGYSVSREKKESFPLTVTSAQKNPTAFYLCASRRFIGADTEAFFGQGTRLTVV.